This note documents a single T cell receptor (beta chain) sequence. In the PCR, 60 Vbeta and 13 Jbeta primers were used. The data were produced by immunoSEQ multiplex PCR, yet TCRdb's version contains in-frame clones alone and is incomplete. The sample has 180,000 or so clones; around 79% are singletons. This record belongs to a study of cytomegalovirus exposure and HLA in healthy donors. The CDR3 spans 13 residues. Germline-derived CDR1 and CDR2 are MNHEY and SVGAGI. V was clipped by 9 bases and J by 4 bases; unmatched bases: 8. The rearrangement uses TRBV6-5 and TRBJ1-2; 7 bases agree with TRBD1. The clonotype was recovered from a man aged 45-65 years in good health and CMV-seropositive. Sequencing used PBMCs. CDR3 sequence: CASRMDRRYGYTF. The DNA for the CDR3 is TGTGCCAGTCGGATGGACAGGCGCTATGGCTACACCTTC.